The clone carrying this T cell receptor (beta chain) came up a few times. Its antigen is not identified. The source of the sample is a study of blood T cells in healthy people across ages. Study-level findings and limits: Diversity of TCR beta correlated strongly with naive T cell percentage.

Primers used in a second PCR of about 6 to 11 cycles were a sample-barcoded 5' primer and a J-beta primer mix. TCRdb used MiXCR to reprocess the 5' RACE reads, holding one entry per CDR3 protein. The table has 550,000 to 600,000 distinct CDR3 sequences, 25% to 30% seen once. Per the germline V gene, CDR1 is DFQATT and CDR2 is SNEGSKA (reference sequence). The CDR3 sequence is 14 residues long. Losses at the gene ends were 1 base for V and 3 bases for J; bases not matched to a gene: 4. This sequence originates from a woman aged 70-85 years in good health. The chain recombines TRBV20-1 with TRBJ2-7; 9 bases line up with TRBD2. The specimen was blood. The DNA of the CDR3 is TGCAGTGCTAGAGTGCCTAGCGGGGTCTACGAGCAGTACTTC. Its protein is CSARVPSGVYEQYF.